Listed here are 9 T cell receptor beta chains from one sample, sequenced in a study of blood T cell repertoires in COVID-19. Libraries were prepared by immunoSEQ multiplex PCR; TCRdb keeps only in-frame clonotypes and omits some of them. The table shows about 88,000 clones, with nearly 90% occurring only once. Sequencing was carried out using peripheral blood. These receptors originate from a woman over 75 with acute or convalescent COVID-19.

The CDR3 nucleotides read TGTGCCAGCGCAAAACAGGGAGTCAATGAGCAGTTCTTC. This encodes CASAKQGVNEQFF. The rearrangement joins TRBV10-3 to TRBJ2-1; possible D gene TRBD1, 6 bases. The germline V and J ends were trimmed by 10 bases and 6 bases, with 16 bases remaining between them. This CDR3 comprises 13 residues. Per germline, CDR1 ENHRY and CDR2 SYGVKD.

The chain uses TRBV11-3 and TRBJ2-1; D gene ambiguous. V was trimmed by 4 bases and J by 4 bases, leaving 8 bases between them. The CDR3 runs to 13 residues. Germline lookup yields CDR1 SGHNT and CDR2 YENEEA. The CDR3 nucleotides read TGTGCCAGCAGCTCCCCCCGGTACAATGAGCAGTTCTTC. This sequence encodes CASSSPRYNEQFF.

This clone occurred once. The CDR3 spells CASTQGTGLYNEQFF. The CDR3, as DNA: TGTGCCAGTACCCAAGGGACAGGACTCTACAATGAGCAGTTCTTC. V usage is TRBV19 and J usage is TRBJ2-1, with TRBD1 matching 8 bases. This CDR3 has 15 amino acids. The germline V gene encodes CDR1 LNHDA and CDR2 SQIVND (reference sequence). V lost 7 bases and J lost 3; bases outside the gene matches: 8.

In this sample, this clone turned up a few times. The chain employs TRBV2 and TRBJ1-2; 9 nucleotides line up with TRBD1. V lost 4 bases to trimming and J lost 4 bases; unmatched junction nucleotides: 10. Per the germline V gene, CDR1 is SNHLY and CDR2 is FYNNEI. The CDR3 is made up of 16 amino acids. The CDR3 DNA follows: TGTGCCAGCAGTGTGGGACAGGGCAACCTTGGCTATGGCTACACCTTC. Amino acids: CASSVGQGNLGYGYTF.

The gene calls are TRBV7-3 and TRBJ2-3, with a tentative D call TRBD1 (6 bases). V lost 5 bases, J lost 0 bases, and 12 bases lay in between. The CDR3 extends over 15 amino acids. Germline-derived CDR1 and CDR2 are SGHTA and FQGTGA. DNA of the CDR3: TGTGCCAGCAGCCCAGGGGCAACTAGCACAGATACGCAGTATTTT. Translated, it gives CASSPGATSTDTQYF.

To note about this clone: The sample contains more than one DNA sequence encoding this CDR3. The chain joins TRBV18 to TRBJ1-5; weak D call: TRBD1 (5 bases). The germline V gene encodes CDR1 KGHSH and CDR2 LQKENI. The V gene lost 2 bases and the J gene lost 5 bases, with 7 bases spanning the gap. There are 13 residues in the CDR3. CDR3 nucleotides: TGTGCCAGCTCACCAGGCAGGGATCAGCCCCAGCATTTT. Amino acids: CASSPGRDQPQHF.

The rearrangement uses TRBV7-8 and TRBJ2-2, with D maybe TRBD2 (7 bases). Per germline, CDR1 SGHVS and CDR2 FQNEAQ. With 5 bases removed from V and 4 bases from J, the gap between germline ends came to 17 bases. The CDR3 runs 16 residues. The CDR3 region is CASSRGGGRGTGELFF. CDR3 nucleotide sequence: TGTGCCAGCAGCCGAGGGGGGGGGCGCGGCACCGGGGAGCTGTTTTTT.

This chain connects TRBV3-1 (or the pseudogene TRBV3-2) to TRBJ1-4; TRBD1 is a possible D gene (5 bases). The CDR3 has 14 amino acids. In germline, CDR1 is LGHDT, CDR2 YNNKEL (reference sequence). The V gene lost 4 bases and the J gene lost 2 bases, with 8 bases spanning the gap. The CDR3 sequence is CASSRRGTNEKLFF. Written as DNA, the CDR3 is TGTGCCAGCAGCCGCCGGGGGACTAATGAAAAACTGTTTTTT.

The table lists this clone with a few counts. The CDR3 DNA sequence: TGTGCCAGCAGGACAGGGGGCGAGAATGAAAAACTGTTTTTT. Translation: CASRTGGENEKLFF. The chain uses TRBV28 and TRBJ1-4; TRBD1 matches at 10 bases. Germline values: CDR1 MDHEN, CDR2 SYDVKM. The length of the CDR3 is 14 residues. V lost 6 bases, J lost 5 bases, and 3 bases stayed unmatched.